A selection of T cell receptor beta chains follows, all from one sample in a study of neurological immune-mediated disorders. MiXCR was run by TCRdb on the 5' RACE reads, yielding one entry per CDR3 protein. In the table there are 95,000 to 150,000 distinct CDR3 sequences, roughly 3.4% of which are singletons. Material for sequencing was PBMCs. Source of these receptors: a woman under 40 with multiple sclerosis. CDR3s include the opening cysteine and the closing phenylalanine or tryptophan. The order of the fields is V gene, J gene, CDR3 protein.

v_gene: TRBV5-1; j_gene: TRBJ2-7; CDR3aa: CASSLAQSYEQYF
v_gene: TRBV29-1; j_gene: TRBJ1-1; CDR3aa: CSVGTPNTEAFF
v_gene: TRBV5-1; j_gene: TRBJ1-5; CDR3aa: CASSFEGISNQPQHF
v_gene: TRBV12-3/TRBV12-4; j_gene: TRBJ2-1; CDR3aa: CASSLIIRLAGGLNEQFF
v_gene: TRBV29-1; j_gene: TRBJ1-1; CDR3aa: CSVGLRRGNTEAFF
v_gene: TRBV7-6; j_gene: TRBJ2-7; CDR3aa: CASSLQEIREQYF
v_gene: TRBV6-5; j_gene: TRBJ1-2; CDR3aa: CASRLDGNYGYTF
v_gene: TRBV5-1; j_gene: TRBJ1-2; CDR3aa: CASSAEVGVRGYTF
v_gene: TRBV7-8; j_gene: TRBJ2-1; CDR3aa: CASTADVLAYNEQFF
v_gene: TRBV16; j_gene: TRBJ2-3; CDR3aa: CASSQEQGYLTDTQYF
v_gene: TRBV5-1; j_gene: TRBJ2-5; CDR3aa: CASSLVGTGVLQETQYF
v_gene: TRBV5-1; j_gene: TRBJ2-2; CDR3aa: CASVPGNPLIATGELFF
v_gene: TRBV29-1; j_gene: TRBJ1-2; CDR3aa: CSVEGQGDGYTF
v_gene: TRBV30; j_gene: TRBJ1-2; CDR3aa: CACYWGASGYTF
v_gene: TRBV12-3/TRBV12-4; j_gene: TRBJ1-2; CDR3aa: CASSPVTGRNGYTF
v_gene: TRBV3-1; j_gene: TRBJ1-1; CDR3aa: CDSSKTEYGAFF
v_gene: TRBV20-1; j_gene: TRBJ2-6; CDR3aa: CSARVSGANVLTF
v_gene: TRBV6-2/TRBV6-3; j_gene: TRBJ2-1; CDR3aa: CASSYLYNEQFF
v_gene: TRBV6-6; j_gene: TRBJ1-1; CDR3aa: CASSYSNDVGGAFF
v_gene: TRBV20-1; j_gene: TRBJ2-2; CDR3aa: CSARDRGRALNGELFF